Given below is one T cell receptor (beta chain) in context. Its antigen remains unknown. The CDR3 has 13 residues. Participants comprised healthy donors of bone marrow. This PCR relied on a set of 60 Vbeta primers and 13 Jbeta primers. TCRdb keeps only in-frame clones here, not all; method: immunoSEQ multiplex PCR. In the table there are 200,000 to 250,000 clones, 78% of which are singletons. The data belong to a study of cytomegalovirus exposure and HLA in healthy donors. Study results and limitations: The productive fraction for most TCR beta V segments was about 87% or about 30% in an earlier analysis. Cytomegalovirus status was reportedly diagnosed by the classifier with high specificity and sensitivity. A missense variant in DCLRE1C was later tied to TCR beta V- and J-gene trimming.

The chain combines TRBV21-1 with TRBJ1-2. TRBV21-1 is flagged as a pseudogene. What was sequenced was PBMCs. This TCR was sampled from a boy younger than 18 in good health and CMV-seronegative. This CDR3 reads CASSSRGNYGYTF. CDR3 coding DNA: TGTGCCAGCAGCAGCCGGGGGAACTATGGCTACACCTTC.